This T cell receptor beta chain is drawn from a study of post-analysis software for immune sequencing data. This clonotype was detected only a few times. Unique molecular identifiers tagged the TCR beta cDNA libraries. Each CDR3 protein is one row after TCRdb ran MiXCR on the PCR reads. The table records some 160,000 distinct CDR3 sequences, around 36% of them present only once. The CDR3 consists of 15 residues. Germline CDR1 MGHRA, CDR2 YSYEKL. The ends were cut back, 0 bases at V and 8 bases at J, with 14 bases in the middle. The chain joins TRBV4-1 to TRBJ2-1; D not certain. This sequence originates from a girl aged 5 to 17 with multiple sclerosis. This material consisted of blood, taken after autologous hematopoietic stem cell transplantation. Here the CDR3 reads CASSQDGGVLDEQFF. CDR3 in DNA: TGCGCCAGCAGCCAAGATGGTGGAGTCTTGGATGAGCAGTTCTTC.